Described below is a single T cell receptor (beta chain) sequence and its context. What it binds is unknown. Germline V gene sequence: CDR1 SGHAT, CDR2 FQNNGV. The CDR3 consists of 12 residues. V was trimmed by 4 bases and J by 2 bases, leaving 6 bases between them. Sequencing used immunoSEQ multiplex PCR; TCRdb keeps in-frame clones, though not all of them. The sample contains 200,000 or so clones, 84% of which appear only once. This sample is part of a study of cytomegalovirus exposure and HLA in healthy donors. Study-level results: Overall, roughly 160 TCR beta chains were annotated as cytomegalovirus-associated.

The rearrangement uses TRBV11-2 and TRBJ2-7; tentative D call: TRBD2 (5 bases). Sequencing was done on a sample of PBMCs. This clonotype originated in a man aged 18 to 30 in good health and CMV-seropositive. CDR3 sequence (DNA): TGTGCCAGCAGCTATAGCGCCTACGAGCAGTACTTC. This translates into CASSYSAYEQYF.